These T cell receptor beta chains were read from a single sample in a study of human T cells and chemical hapten exposure. TCRdb recomputed calls from the RACE reads with MiXCR, one row per CDR3 protein. The sample has approximately 38,000 distinct CDR3 sequences; about 10% are singletons. Source: whole blood, taken in connection with sensitization to the hapten diphenylcyclopropenone (DPC). These receptors all stem from a young man with alopecia areata. Some clones in this sample may be carry-over from other donors' samples. Each CDR3 is given with its conserved first and last residue. D genes are given only for firm matches. A row's size may be missing; if present it is once, few, many or a size class.

j_call: TRBJ2-3
clone_size: few
cdr3_length: 12
v_call: TRBV12-5
d_call: .
cdr3_aa: CASGLYGDTQYF
cdr3_nt: TGTGCTAGTGGTTTGTATGGGGATACGCAGTATTTT

j_call: TRBJ2-1
clone_size: many
cdr3_length: 15
v_call: TRBV4-1
d_call: .
cdr3_aa: CASSWGLADRNEQFF
cdr3_nt: TGCGCCAGCAGCTGGGGACTGGCCGACCGCAATGAGCAGTTCTTC

j_call: TRBJ2-1
clone_size: few
cdr3_length: 16
v_call: TRBV30
d_call: .
cdr3_aa: CAWSGGAGASYNEQFF
cdr3_nt: TGTGCCTGGAGTGGTGGGGCGGGCGCCTCCTACAATGAGCAGTTCTTC

j_call: TRBJ2-5
clone_size: many
cdr3_length: 9
v_call: TRBV29-1
d_call: .
cdr3_aa: CSAGETQYF
cdr3_nt: TGCAGCGCCGGAGAGACCCAGTACTTC

j_call: TRBJ1-2
clone_size: few
cdr3_length: 15
v_call: TRBV2
d_call: .
cdr3_aa: CASSVGAERGHGYTF
cdr3_nt: TGTGCCAGCAGTGTCGGGGCAGAAAGAGGCCATGGCTACACCTTC

j_call: TRBJ1-6
clone_size: many
cdr3_length: 11
v_call: TRBV2
d_call: .
cdr3_aa: CASSEFFPLHF
cdr3_nt: TGTGCCAGCAGTGAGTTTTTTCCCCTCCACTTT

j_call: TRBJ2-1
clone_size: few
cdr3_length: 16
v_call: TRBV29-1
d_call: TRBD2
cdr3_aa: CSVMPSGGAGYNEQFF
cdr3_nt: TGCAGCGTTATGCCTAGCGGGGGGGCTGGCTACAATGAGCAGTTCTTC

j_call: TRBJ1-5
clone_size: few
cdr3_length: 16
v_call: TRBV12-3/TRBV12-4
d_call: .
cdr3_aa: CASSLAGVYSNQPQHF
cdr3_nt: TGTGCCAGCAGTTTGGCAGGGGTTTATAGCAATCAGCCCCAGCATTTT

j_call: TRBJ1-5
clone_size: few
cdr3_length: 14
v_call: TRBV20-1
d_call: .
cdr3_aa: CSARDGRSNQPQHF
cdr3_nt: TGCAGTGCTAGAGACGGGAGGAGCAATCAGCCCCAGCATTTT

j_call: TRBJ1-6
clone_size: .
cdr3_length: 17
v_call: TRBV7-9
d_call: .
cdr3_aa: CASSPGGAGEIGSPLHF
cdr3_nt: TGTGCCAGCAGCCCAGGCGGCGCAGGGGAAATTGGTTCACCCCTCCACTTT

j_call: TRBJ2-1
clone_size: many
cdr3_length: 13
v_call: TRBV24-1
d_call: .
cdr3_aa: CATSDPPLNEQFF
cdr3_nt: TGTGCCACCAGTGATCCACCGCTTAATGAGCAGTTCTTC

j_call: TRBJ1-1
clone_size: .
cdr3_length: 13
v_call: TRBV9
d_call: TRBD1
cdr3_aa: CASSAWDRDEAFF
cdr3_nt: TGTGCCAGCAGCGCTTGGGACAGGGATGAAGCTTTCTTT

j_call: TRBJ2-3
clone_size: .
cdr3_length: 13
v_call: TRBV2
d_call: TRBD2
cdr3_aa: CASSLLTSGGKYF
cdr3_nt: TGTGCCAGCAGTTTACTTACTAGCGGAGGGAAGTATTTT

j_call: TRBJ2-3
clone_size: many
cdr3_length: 15
v_call: TRBV11-2
d_call: .
cdr3_aa: CASSLGAGVTDTQYF
cdr3_nt: TGTGCCAGCAGCTTAGGAGCGGGTGTTACAGATACGCAGTATTTT

j_call: TRBJ1-4
clone_size: many
cdr3_length: 16
v_call: TRBV11-2
d_call: .
cdr3_aa: CASSLDPKGSNEKLFF
cdr3_nt: TGTGCCAGCAGCTTAGACCCGAAGGGCTCTAATGAAAAACTGTTTTTT

j_call: TRBJ2-1
clone_size: few
cdr3_length: 12
v_call: TRBV6-4
d_call: TRBD2
cdr3_aa: CASSNLAGEQFF
cdr3_nt: TGTGCCAGCAGTAATCTAGCGGGTGAGCAGTTCTTC

j_call: TRBJ2-7
clone_size: .
cdr3_length: 15
v_call: TRBV5-5
d_call: TRBD1
cdr3_aa: CASSRSTGDSYEQYF
cdr3_nt: TGTGCCAGCAGCCGATCGACAGGGGACTCCTACGAGCAGTACTTC

j_call: TRBJ1-2
clone_size: many
cdr3_length: 14
v_call: TRBV9
d_call: .
cdr3_aa: CASSPLGRDHGYTF
cdr3_nt: TGTGCCAGCAGCCCACTCGGCAGGGACCATGGCTACACCTTC

j_call: TRBJ1-6
clone_size: few
cdr3_length: 18
v_call: TRBV20-1
d_call: .
cdr3_aa: CSARAASVLSSYNSPLHF
cdr3_nt: TGCAGTGCTAGAGCGGCCAGCGTCCTGAGCTCCTATAATTCACCCCTCCACTTT

j_call: TRBJ1-3
clone_size: many
cdr3_length: 14
v_call: TRBV24-1
d_call: .
cdr3_aa: CATSAQSTGNTIYF
cdr3_nt: TGTGCCACCAGTGCACAGTCCACTGGAAACACCATATATTTT

j_call: TRBJ1-5
clone_size: few
cdr3_length: 16
v_call: TRBV6-1
d_call: .
cdr3_aa: CASSERIWGGNQPQHF
cdr3_nt: TGTGCCAGCAGTGAACGAATTTGGGGGGGGAATCAGCCCCAGCATTTT

j_call: TRBJ1-3
clone_size: many
cdr3_length: 15
v_call: TRBV3-1
d_call: .
cdr3_aa: CASSQDVNGLDTIYF
cdr3_nt: TGTGCCAGCAGCCAAGACGTGAATGGTTTGGACACCATATATTTT

j_call: TRBJ1-2
clone_size: many
cdr3_length: 16
v_call: TRBV7-9
d_call: .
cdr3_aa: CASSLAGRDLNYGYTF
cdr3_nt: TGTGCCAGCAGCTTAGCCGGCCGGGACCTTAACTATGGCTACACCTTC

j_call: TRBJ1-5
clone_size: few
cdr3_length: 15
v_call: TRBV11-2
d_call: .
cdr3_aa: CASNSGQGGNQPQHF
cdr3_nt: TGTGCCAGCAACTCAGGGCAGGGCGGCAATCAGCCCCAGCATTTT

j_call: TRBJ1-6
clone_size: many
cdr3_length: 15
v_call: TRBV20-1
d_call: .
cdr3_aa: CSAPDIGGPYSPLHF
cdr3_nt: TGCAGTGCCCCCGACATCGGGGGCCCATATTCACCCCTCCACTTT

j_call: TRBJ2-6
clone_size: many
cdr3_length: 16
v_call: TRBV7-6
d_call: .
cdr3_aa: CASSLLWRSGANVLTF
cdr3_nt: TGTGCCAGCAGCTTATTATGGCGCTCTGGGGCCAACGTCCTGACTTTC

j_call: TRBJ1-2
clone_size: .
cdr3_length: 14
v_call: TRBV5-5
d_call: .
cdr3_aa: CASSPPPGRYGYTF
cdr3_nt: TGTGCCAGCAGCCCCCCCCCGGGGAGGTATGGCTACACCTTC

j_call: TRBJ2-7
clone_size: .
cdr3_length: 12
v_call: TRBV29-1
d_call: .
cdr3_aa: CSVVGYSYEQYF
cdr3_nt: TGCAGCGTTGTGGGATATTCCTACGAGCAGTACTTC

j_call: TRBJ1-1
clone_size: few
cdr3_length: 15
v_call: TRBV9
d_call: .
cdr3_aa: CASSVVAGMNTEAFF
cdr3_nt: TGTGCCAGCAGCGTAGTGGCAGGGATGAACACTGAAGCTTTCTTT

j_call: TRBJ2-7
clone_size: many
cdr3_length: 13
v_call: TRBV19
d_call: TRBD1
cdr3_aa: CASSRTGGYEQYF
cdr3_nt: TGTGCCAGTAGCCGGACAGGGGGTTACGAGCAGTACTTC

j_call: TRBJ2-1
clone_size: few
cdr3_length: 17
v_call: TRBV11-2
d_call: TRBD2
cdr3_aa: CASSEWGLAGSYNEQFF
cdr3_nt: TGTGCCAGCAGCGAATGGGGACTAGCGGGATCCTACAATGAGCAGTTCTTC

j_call: TRBJ1-1
clone_size: few
cdr3_length: 12
v_call: TRBV28
d_call: .
cdr3_aa: CASSYQWDGAFF
cdr3_nt: TGTGCCAGCAGTTACCAGTGGGATGGCGCTTTCTTT

j_call: TRBJ2-1
clone_size: many
cdr3_length: 12
v_call: TRBV25-1
d_call: .
cdr3_aa: CASSKLANEQFF
cdr3_nt: TGTGCCAGCAGCAAACTAGCTAATGAGCAGTTCTTC

j_call: TRBJ2-1
clone_size: .
cdr3_length: 14
v_call: TRBV5-1
d_call: TRBD2
cdr3_aa: CASSLDLAGGEQFF
cdr3_nt: TGCGCCAGCAGCTTGGATCTAGCGGGCGGGGAGCAGTTCTTC

j_call: TRBJ1-1
clone_size: .
cdr3_length: 11
v_call: TRBV11-2
d_call: .
cdr3_aa: CASSPSWEAFF
cdr3_nt: TGTGCCAGCAGCCCCAGTTGGGAAGCTTTCTTT

j_call: TRBJ2-1
clone_size: .
cdr3_length: 14
v_call: TRBV29-1
d_call: TRBD1
cdr3_aa: CSVRTGASYNEQFF
cdr3_nt: TGCAGCGTACGGACAGGCGCCTCCTACAATGAGCAGTTCTTC

j_call: TRBJ1-5
clone_size: .
cdr3_length: 15
v_call: TRBV20-1
d_call: .
cdr3_aa: CSARDLQGRNQPQHF
cdr3_nt: TGCAGTGCTAGAGATCTGCAGGGCCGAAATCAGCCCCAGCATTTT

j_call: TRBJ2-5
clone_size: .
cdr3_length: 15
v_call: TRBV4-2
d_call: TRBD2
cdr3_aa: CASSPFQLAGETQYF
cdr3_nt: TGTGCCAGCAGCCCCTTCCAGCTAGCGGGAGAGACCCAGTACTTC

j_call: TRBJ2-7
clone_size: many
cdr3_length: 13
v_call: TRBV5-1
d_call: TRBD1
cdr3_aa: CASSEGQTYEQYF
cdr3_nt: TGCGCCAGCAGCGAGGGACAGACCTACGAGCAGTACTTC